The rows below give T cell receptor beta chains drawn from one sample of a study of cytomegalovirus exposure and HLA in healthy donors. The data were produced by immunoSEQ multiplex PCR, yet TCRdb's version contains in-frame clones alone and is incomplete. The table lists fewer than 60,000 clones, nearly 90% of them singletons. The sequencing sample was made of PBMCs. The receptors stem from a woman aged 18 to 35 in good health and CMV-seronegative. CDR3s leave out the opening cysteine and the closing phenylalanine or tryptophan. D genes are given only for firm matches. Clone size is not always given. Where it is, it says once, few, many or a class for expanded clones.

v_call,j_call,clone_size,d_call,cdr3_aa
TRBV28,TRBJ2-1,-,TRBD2,ASSPGRSGSSYNEQF
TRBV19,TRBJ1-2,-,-,ASSPSGRGGYT
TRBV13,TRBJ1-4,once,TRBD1,ASSPRIQGRNEKLF
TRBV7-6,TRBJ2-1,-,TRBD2,ASSLTGLAGGNEQF
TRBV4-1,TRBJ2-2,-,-,ASSHVSRETGELF
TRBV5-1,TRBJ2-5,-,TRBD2,ASTESGDRQETQY
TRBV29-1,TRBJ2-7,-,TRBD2,SVLAGDLEY
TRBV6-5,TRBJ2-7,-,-,ASTSPPGQEQY
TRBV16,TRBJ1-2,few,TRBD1,ASSQSTGNYGYT
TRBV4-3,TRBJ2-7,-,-,ASSPVVSAQY
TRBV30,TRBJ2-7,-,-,AWSVGDYEQY
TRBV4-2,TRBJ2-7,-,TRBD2,ASSQPGTIPYEQY
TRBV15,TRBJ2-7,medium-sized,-,ATSRGLSYEQY
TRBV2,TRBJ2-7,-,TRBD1,ASSEAFLLQGAHEQY
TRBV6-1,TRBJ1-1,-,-,ASSDRPREAF